This TCR beta chain was recorded in a study of cytomegalovirus exposure and HLA in healthy donors. Primers included in the PCR were 60 Vbeta and 13 Jbeta primers. The protocol was immunoSEQ multiplex PCR, while the TCRdb copy is restricted to in-frame clones and leaves out a portion. This sample carries about 190,000 clones, 80% of them seen once, and the ten largest clones take around 0.69%. The CDR3 sequence is 14 residues long. Germline lookup yields CDR1 MGHRA and CDR2 YSYEKL. The V end lost 4 bases, the J end lost 4 bases, and 10 bases lay between the germline ends. The source of this sequence is a boy aged 10-17 years in good health and CMV-seronegative. The J gene is TRBJ2-2, the V gene TRBV4-1, with D possibly TRBD1 on 6 matching bases. The sequenced material came from PBMCs. The CDR3 DNA is TGCGCCAGCAGCCCGGACAGACGCACCGGGGAGCTGTTTTTT. This encodes CASSPDRRTGELFF.